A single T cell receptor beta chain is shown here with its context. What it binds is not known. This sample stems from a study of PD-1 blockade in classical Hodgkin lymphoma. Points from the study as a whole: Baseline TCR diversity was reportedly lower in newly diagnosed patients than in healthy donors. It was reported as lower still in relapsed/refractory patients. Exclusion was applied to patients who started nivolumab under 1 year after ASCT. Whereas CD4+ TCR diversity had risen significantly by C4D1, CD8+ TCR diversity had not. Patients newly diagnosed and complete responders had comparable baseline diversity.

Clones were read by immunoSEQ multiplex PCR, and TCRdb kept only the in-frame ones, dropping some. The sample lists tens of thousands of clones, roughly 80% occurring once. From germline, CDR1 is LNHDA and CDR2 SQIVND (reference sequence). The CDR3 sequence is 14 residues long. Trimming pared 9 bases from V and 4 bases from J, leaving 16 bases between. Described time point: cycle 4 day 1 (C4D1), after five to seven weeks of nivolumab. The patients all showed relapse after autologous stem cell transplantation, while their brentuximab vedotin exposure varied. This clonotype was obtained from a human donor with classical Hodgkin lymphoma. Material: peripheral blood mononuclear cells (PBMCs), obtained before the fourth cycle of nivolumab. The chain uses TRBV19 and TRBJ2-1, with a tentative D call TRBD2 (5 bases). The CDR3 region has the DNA TGTGCCAGCCACCCCCTAGCCCGTTACAATGAGCAGTTCTTC. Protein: CASHPLARYNEQFF. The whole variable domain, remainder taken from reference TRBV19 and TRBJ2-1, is DGGITQSPKYLFRKEGQNVTLSCEQNLNHDAMYWYRQDPGQGLRLIYYSQIVNDFQKGDIAEGYSVSREKKESFPLTVTSAQKNPTAFYLCASHPLARYNEQFFGPGTRLTVL.